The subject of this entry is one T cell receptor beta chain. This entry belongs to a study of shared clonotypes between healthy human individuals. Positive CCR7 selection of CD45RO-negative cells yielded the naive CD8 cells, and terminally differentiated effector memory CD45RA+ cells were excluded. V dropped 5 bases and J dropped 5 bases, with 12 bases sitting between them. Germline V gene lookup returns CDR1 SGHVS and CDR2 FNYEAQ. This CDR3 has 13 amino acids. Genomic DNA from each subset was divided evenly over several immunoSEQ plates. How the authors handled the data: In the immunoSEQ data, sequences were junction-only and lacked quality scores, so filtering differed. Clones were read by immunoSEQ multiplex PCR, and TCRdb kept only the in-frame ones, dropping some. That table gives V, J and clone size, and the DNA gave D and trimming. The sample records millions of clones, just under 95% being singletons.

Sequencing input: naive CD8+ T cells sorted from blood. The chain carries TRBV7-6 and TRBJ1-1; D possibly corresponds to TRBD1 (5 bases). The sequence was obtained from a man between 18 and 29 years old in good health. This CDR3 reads CASSAEGKTEAFF. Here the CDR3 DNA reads TGTGCCAGCAGCGCCGAGGGGAAGACTGAAGCTTTCTTT.